These 17 T cell receptor beta chains came from one sample sequenced in a study of cytomegalovirus exposure and HLA in healthy donors. PCR amplification relied on 60 Vbeta primers (plus 13 Jbeta primers). Method: immunoSEQ multiplex PCR; TCRdb's copy keeps in-frame clones and lacks some. The sample has about 20,000 clones. Sequencing used PBMCs. Receptors were obtained from a man aged 55 to 70 in good health and CMV-seropositive.

The chain links TRBV5-1 to TRBJ2-3; the D gene is possibly TRBD2 (5 bases). Germline CDR1 and CDR2: SGHRS and YFSETQ. This CDR3 has 13 amino acids. The V end was cut by 6 bases, the J end by 1 base, with 9 bases between. The DNA for the CDR3 is TGCGCCAGCACGGAGGCAGGCACAGATACGCAGTATTTT. It yields the protein CASTEAGTDTQYF.

The J gene is TRBJ2-7, the V gene TRBV6-1, with 15 bases fitting TRBD2. Germline assignment: CDR1 MNHNS and CDR2 SASEGT. J was trimmed by 6 bases and V by 9 bases; bases with no gene match: 3. The CDR3 is 13 amino acids. Written as DNA, the CDR3 is TGTGCCAGTACGGGACTAGCGGGAGGCGAGCAGTACTTC. Translation gives CASTGLAGGEQYF.

Of note for this clone: At one end the junction does not follow the germline gene, possibly because of a read error. This chain uses TRBV27 with TRBJ2-7; 8 bases agree with TRBD1. The CDR3 contains 18 residues. Germline assignment: CDR1 MNHEY and CDR2 SMNVEV (reference sequence). The CDR3 nucleotides are TGTGCCAGCAGTCTTTATTACTACTACCGGGACAGGCTTTGTTGGGGGCACTTC. This codes for CASSLYYYYRDRLCWGHF.

This chain links TRBV5-1 with TRBJ2-7; D may be TRBD2 (5 bases). The V end was cut by 7 bases, the J end by 0 bases, with 8 bases between. Germline values: CDR1 SGHRS, CDR2 YFSETQ. The CDR3 length is 12 residues. The CDR3 nucleotides are TGCGCCAGCGGGAGAAACTCCTACGAGCAGTACTTC. Amino acid sequence: CASGRNSYEQYF.

This chain joins TRBV30 and TRBJ2-1, with TRBD2 matching 14 bases. Germline CDR1 is GTSNPN and CDR2 is SVGIG (reference sequence). V shed 0 bases, J shed 7 bases, and the junction held 5 bases outside the gene matches. There are 16 residues in the CDR3. The CDR3 DNA is TGTGCCTGGAGTGTACGGGGACTAGCGGGAGATAATGAGCAGTTCTTC. This sequence encodes CAWSVRGLAGDNEQFF. Full variable domain (outside the CDR3, taken from reference TRBV30 and TRBJ2-1): SQTIHQWPATLVQPVGSPLSLECTVEGTSNPNLYWYRQAAGRGLQLLFYSVGIGQISSEVPQNLSASRPQDRQFILSSKKLLLSDSGFYLCAWSVRGLAGDNEQFFGPGTRLTVL.

The DNA for the CDR3 is TGTGCCTGGAGTGTTGATTCGGGCAGGGATCCACGCGAGCAGTACTTC. This gives the protein CAWSVDSGRDPREQYF. The chain is built from TRBV30 and TRBJ2-7; D perhaps matches TRBD1 (5 bases). This CDR3 comprises 16 residues. Trimming left V 0 bases short and J 6 bases short, with 21 bases between. Germline-derived CDR1 and CDR2 are GTSNPN and SVGIG (reference sequence). Full variable domain (outside the CDR3, taken from reference TRBV30 and TRBJ2-7): SQTIHQWPATLVQPVGSPLSLECTVEGTSNPNLYWYRQAAGRGLQLLFYSVGIGQISSEVPQNLSASRPQDRQFILSSKKLLLSDSGFYLCAWSVDSGRDPREQYFGPGTRLTVT.

The CDR3 sequence: CASSLNGGEAFF. As DNA, the CDR3 is TGTGCCAGCAGCTTGAATGGGGGCGAAGCTTTCTTT. The chain is built from TRBV11-3 and TRBJ1-1; weak D call: TRBD1 (6 bases). CDR3 length equals 12 residues. Trimming cost V 3 bases and J 8 bases, with 10 bases left between them. Germline loops: CDR1 SGHNT, CDR2 YENEEA.

This rearrangement joins TRBV19 to TRBJ2-1, with 8 positions matching TRBD2. Germline CDR1 and CDR2: LNHDA and SQIVND (reference sequence). Trimming took 5 bases from V and 15 from J; bases not matched to a gene: 6. This CDR3 is built from 11 residues. The CDR3 DNA is TGTGCCAGTAGTCTCCAGCGGGAGATGTTCTTC. Translating gives CASSLQREMFF.

V and J are TRBV7-6 and TRBJ1-2; D perhaps matches TRBD1 (5 bases). The germline V gene encodes CDR1 SGHVS and CDR2 FNYEAQ. The CDR3 runs 13 residues. The germline V and J ends were trimmed by 5 bases and 2 bases, with 9 bases remaining between them. The CDR3 protein is CASSPGLNYGYTF. As DNA, the CDR3 is TGTGCCAGCAGCCCGGGACTAAACTATGGCTACACCTTC.

V and J are TRBV29-1 and TRBJ1-2, with 9 bases identical to TRBD1. The ends lost 3 bases at V and 4 bases at J; junction bases unmatched: 6. The CDR3 is 14 amino acids. Germline lookup yields CDR1 SQVTM and CDR2 ANQGSEA. The CDR3 region has the DNA TGCAGCGTTGATCGGACAGGGGTTGGCTATGGCTACACCTTC. This sequence encodes CSVDRTGVGYGYTF.

The chain carries TRBV5-1 and TRBJ1-1; possibly TRBD1 for D (5 bases). Trimming removed 2 bases from V and 4 bases from J, with 18 bases in between. The CDR3 length is 16 residues. Germline lookup yields CDR1 SGHRS and CDR2 YFSETQ. The CDR3 nucleotides are TGCGCCAGCAGCTTTTCCTTTTCGGGCAGGGCCACTGAAGCTTTCTTT. Translating it yields CASSFSFSGRATEAFF.

The chain joins TRBV6-1 to TRBJ1-3; 8 bases match TRBD1. The CDR3 is 18 residues long. The J segment lost 0 bases and the V segment lost 0 bases, leaving 7 bases of the junction unmatched. Germline-derived CDR1 and CDR2 are MNHNS and SASEGT. CDR3 region: CASSEALPTGVSGNTIYF. In DNA form, the CDR3 reads TGTGCCAGCAGTGAAGCGCTTCCGACAGGGGTCTCTGGAAACACCATATATTTT.

The chain couples TRBV10-3 to TRBJ1-5, with D uncertain. With 6 bases removed from V and 1 base from J, the gap between germline ends came to 7 bases. Germline lookup yields CDR1 ENHRY and CDR2 SYGVKD. This CDR3 is 13 amino acids long. The CDR3 nucleotides are TGTGCCATCAGGTCGGTGAGCAATCAGCCCCAGCATTTT. The encoded protein is CAIRSVSNQPQHF.

The chain combines TRBV5-1 with TRBJ1-2; D remains unclear. The V end lost 0 bases, the J end lost 8 bases, and 17 bases lay between the germline ends. Germline-derived CDR1 and CDR2 are SGHRS and YFSETQ. CDR3 length: 15 amino acids. The CDR3: CASSLATTSPMGYTF. In DNA, the CDR3 is TGCGCCAGCAGCTTGGCCACGACATCACCCATGGGCTACACCTTC.

J is TRBJ2-7 and V is TRBV11-2; D gene uncertain. V lost 0 bases and J lost 0, with 3 bases in between. Germline assignment: CDR1 SGHAT and CDR2 FQNNGV. The CDR3 is made up of 13 amino acids. The CDR3 sequence: CASSLDSSYEQYF. CDR3 coding DNA: TGTGCCAGCAGCTTAGACAGCTCCTACGAGCAGTACTTC.

V and J are TRBV5-6 and TRBJ2-2; D may be TRBD1 (5 bases). Germline CDR1 SGHDT, CDR2 YYEEEE. V was pared by 2 bases and J by 2 bases, with 10 bases between. This CDR3 has 15 residues. In DNA form, the CDR3 reads TGTGCCAGCAGCTTTGACAGCCTCAACACCGGGGAGCTGTTTTTT. Its protein product is CASSFDSLNTGELFF. Full variable domain (missing parts from reference TRBV5-6 and TRBJ2-2): DAGVTQSPTHLIKTRGQQVTLRCSPKSGHDTVSWYQQALGQGPQFIFQYYEEEERQRGNFPDRFSGHQFPNYSSELNVNALLLGDSALYLCASSFDSLNTGELFFGEGSRLTVL.

The chain couples TRBV10-1 to TRBJ2-5, with 8 bases that match TRBD1. The CDR3 totals 15 residues. J gave up 4 bases and V 6 bases, and 10 bases lay outside the gene matches. Germline lookup yields CDR1 WNHNN and CDR2 SYGVQD (reference sequence). The CDR3 reads CASRAYQGAGETQYF. The DNA for the CDR3 is TGCGCCAGCAGGGCGTACCAGGGGGCGGGAGAGACCCAGTACTTC.